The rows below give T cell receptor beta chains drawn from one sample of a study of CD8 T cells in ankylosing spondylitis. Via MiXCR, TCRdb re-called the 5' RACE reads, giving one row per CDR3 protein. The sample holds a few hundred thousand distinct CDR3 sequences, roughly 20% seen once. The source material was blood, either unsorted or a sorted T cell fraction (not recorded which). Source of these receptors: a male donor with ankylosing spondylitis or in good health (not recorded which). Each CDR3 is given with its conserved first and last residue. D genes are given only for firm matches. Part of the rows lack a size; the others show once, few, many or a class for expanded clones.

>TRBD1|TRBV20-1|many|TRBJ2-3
TGCAGTGCTAGACCCGGTCGGGACAGGGTAACAGATACGCAGTATTTT
CSARPGRDRVTDTQYF
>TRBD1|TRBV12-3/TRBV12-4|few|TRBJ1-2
TGTGCCAGCTCCGGGAACAGGGGCTTGGGCTACACCTTC
CASSGNRGLGYTF
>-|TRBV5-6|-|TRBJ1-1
TGTGCCAGCTTTCCGGGACAACTCACCAACACTGAAGCTTTCTTT
CASFPGQLTNTEAFF
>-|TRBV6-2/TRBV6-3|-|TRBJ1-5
TGTGCCAGCAGTACGGACAGCCTCAATCAGCCCCAGCATTTT
CASSTDSLNQPQHF
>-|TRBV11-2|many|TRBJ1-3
TGTGCCAGCAGCTTAATGAGAACTGGAAACACCATATATTTT
CASSLMRTGNTIYF
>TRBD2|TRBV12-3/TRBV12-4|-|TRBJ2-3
TGTGCCAGCAGTGACGGACTAGCGGGTACAGATACGCAGTATTTT
CASSDGLAGTDTQYF
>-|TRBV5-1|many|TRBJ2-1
TGCGCCAGCAGCCGGGACTTATACAATGAGCAGTTCTTC
CASSRDLYNEQFF
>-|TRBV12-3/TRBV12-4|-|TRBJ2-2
TGTGCCAGCAGTTTAACCGCGGGGAAAACCGGGGAGCTGTTTTTT
CASSLTAGKTGELFF
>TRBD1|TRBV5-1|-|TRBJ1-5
TGCGCCAGCAGCGAAGGGACAGGGTTCCTTGGGCAGCCCCAGCATTTT
CASSEGTGFLGQPQHF
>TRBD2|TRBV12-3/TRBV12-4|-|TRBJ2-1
TGTGCCAGCAGACCCGGGAGGTACAATGAGCAGTTCTTC
CASRPGRYNEQFF
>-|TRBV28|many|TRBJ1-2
TGTGCCAGCAGCAACAGCATCGCCAACTATGGCTACACCTTC
CASSNSIANYGYTF
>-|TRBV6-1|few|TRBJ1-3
TGTGCCTGCGGCATCTCTGGAAACACCATATATTTT
CACGISGNTIYF
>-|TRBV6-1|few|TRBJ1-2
TGTGCCAGCAGTGAGGCCGGTGGAGGAGGCTACACCTTC
CASSEAGGGGYTF
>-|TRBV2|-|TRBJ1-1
TGTGCCAGCACTCGGGACGGAAAGAACACTGAAGCTTTCTTT
CASTRDGKNTEAFF
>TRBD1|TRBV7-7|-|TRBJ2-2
TGTGCTAGCAGCTCCCGACAGGGGGCCGGCGGGGAGCTGTTTTTT
CASSSRQGAGGELFF
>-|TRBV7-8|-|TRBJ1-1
TGTGCCAGCAGGCCAAAGGGTAGATCGTCGAACACTGAAGCTTTCTTT
CASRPKGRSSNTEAFF
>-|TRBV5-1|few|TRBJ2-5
TGCGCCAGCAGCCCGGACGCAGGAGAGACCCAGTACTTC
CASSPDAGETQYF
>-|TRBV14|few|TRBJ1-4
TGTGCCAGCAGCAGGGACCTTGGGGATGAAAAACTGTTTTTT
CASSRDLGDEKLFF
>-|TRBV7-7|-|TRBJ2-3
TGTGCCAGCAGCCCGGACGGTAGCACAGATACGCAGTATTTT
CASSPDGSTDTQYF
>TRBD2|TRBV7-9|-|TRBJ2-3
TGTGCCAGCAGCTTATGGCAGCGGGACTCTAATTTT
CASSLWQRDSNF
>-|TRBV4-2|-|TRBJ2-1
TGTGCCAGCAGCCACCAGGGGACGGTTGAGCAGTTCTTC
CASSHQGTVEQFF
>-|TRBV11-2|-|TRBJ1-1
TGTGCCAGCAGCTTAGGTTCGCACTCCTCTGAAGCTTTCTTT
CASSLGSHSSEAFF
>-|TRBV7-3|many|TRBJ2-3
TGTGCCAGCAGCTTAATTAAGTCACACACAGATACGCAGTATTTT
CASSLIKSHTDTQYF
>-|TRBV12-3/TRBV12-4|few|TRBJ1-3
TGTGCCAGCAGTGCGGACGGTCGTTCTGGAAACACCATATATTTT
CASSADGRSGNTIYF
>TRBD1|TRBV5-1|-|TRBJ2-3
TGCGCCAGCACCGTGGACAGGGGTACAGATACGCAGTATTTT
CASTVDRGTDTQYF
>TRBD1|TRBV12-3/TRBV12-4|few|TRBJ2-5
TGTGCCAGCAGTCCGACAGGGGGTCAAGAGACCCAGTACTTC
CASSPTGGQETQYF
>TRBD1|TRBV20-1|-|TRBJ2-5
TGCAGTGCTAGTGATGTGCGGACAGGCCAAGAGACCCAGTACTTC
CSASDVRTGQETQYF
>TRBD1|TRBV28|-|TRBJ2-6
TGTGCCAGCAGTGGTCAGACAGGGTCCGGGGCCAACGTCCTGACTTTC
CASSGQTGSGANVLTF
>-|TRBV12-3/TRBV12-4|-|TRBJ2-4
TGTGCCAGCAGTGGGGATGGGAACATTCAGTACTTC
CASSGDGNIQYF
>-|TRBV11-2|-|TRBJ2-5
TGTGCCAGCAGCTTAGGGGCGGAAATAGAGACCCAGTACTTC
CASSLGAEIETQYF
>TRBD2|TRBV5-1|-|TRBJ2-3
TGCGCCAGCAGCTTTAGCGGGGAAGATACGCAGTATTTT
CASSFSGEDTQYF
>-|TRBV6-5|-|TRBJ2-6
TGTGCCAGCAGTTCAACCCGCCCCGCGTCTTCTGGGGCCAACGTCCTGACTTTC
CASSSTRPASSGANVLTF
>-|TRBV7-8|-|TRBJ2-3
TGTGCCAGCAGCTCCGACAGGAGGAGCACAGATACGCAGTATTTT
CASSSDRRSTDTQYF
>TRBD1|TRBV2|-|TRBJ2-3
TGTGCCAGCAGTGAGGAACTTCAGGGGGCAGATACGCAGTATTTT
CASSEELQGADTQYF
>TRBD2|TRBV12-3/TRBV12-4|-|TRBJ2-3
TGTGCCAGCAGTTTCTGGGGGGGTACGCAGTATTTT
CASSFWGGTQYF
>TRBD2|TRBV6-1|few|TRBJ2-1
TGTGCCAGCAGTACCCCGGGACTACCAATGGTGGATGAGCAGTTCTTC
CASSTPGLPMVDEQFF
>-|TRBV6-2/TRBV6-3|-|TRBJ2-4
TGTGCCAGCAGTTACCGCGGGTTAGCCAAAAACATTCAGTACTTC
CASSYRGLAKNIQYF
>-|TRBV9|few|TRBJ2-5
TGTGCCAGCAGCGTAGAGACAGCCGTAGGGGAGACCCAGTACTTC
CASSVETAVGETQYF
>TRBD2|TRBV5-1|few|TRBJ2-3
TGCGCCAGCACCAACCTTGGACTAGCGGGAGGGATAGATACGCAGTATTTT
CASTNLGLAGGIDTQYF
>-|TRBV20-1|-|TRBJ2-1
TGCAGTGCCTTCACGAGCTCCTACAATGAGCAGTTCTTC
CSAFTSSYNEQFF
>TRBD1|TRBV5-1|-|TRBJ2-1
TGCGCCAGCAGCTCCCGACAGGGGGCCTCCTACAATGAGCAGTTCTTC
CASSSRQGASYNEQFF
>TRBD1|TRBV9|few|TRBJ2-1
TGTGCCAGCAGCGTAGGTGGACAGGGGATCTACAATGAGCAGTTCTTC
CASSVGGQGIYNEQFF
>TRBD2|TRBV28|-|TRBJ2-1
TGTGCCGTCAGTGGCAGCCGGACTAGCGGGAGCCATGAGCAGTTCTTC
CAVSGSRTSGSHEQFF
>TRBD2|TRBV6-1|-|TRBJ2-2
TGTGCCAGCAGCTCTAGCGGGAGCTTCACCGGGGAGCTGTTTTTT
CASSSSGSFTGELFF
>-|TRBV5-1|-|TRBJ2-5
TGCGCCAGCAGCTTAGGGTCGGATCGGGGAGAAGAGACCCAGTACTTC
CASSLGSDRGEETQYF
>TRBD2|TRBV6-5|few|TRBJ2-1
TGTGCCAGCAGTTACCGCGGGACTAGCGGGAGCTCCTACAATGAGCAGTTCTTC
CASSYRGTSGSSYNEQFF
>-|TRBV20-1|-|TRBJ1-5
TGCAGTGCTGCCCGGTGGGAGAGCAATCAGCCCCAGCATTTT
CSAARWESNQPQHF
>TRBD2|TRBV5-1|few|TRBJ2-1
TGCGCCAGCAGCACGGGGACTAGCGGAAATGAGCAGTTCTTC
CASSTGTSGNEQFF
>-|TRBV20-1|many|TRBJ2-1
TGCAGTGCTAAGGGTCGGAATGAGCAGTTCTTC
CSAKGRNEQFF
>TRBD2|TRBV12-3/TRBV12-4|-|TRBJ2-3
TGTGCCAGCAGCGCTCCCGGACTAGCCCCCCCAGATACGCAGTATTTT
CASSAPGLAPPDTQYF
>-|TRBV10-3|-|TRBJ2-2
TGTGCCATCAGTGAGGGTCATAGGAGGGCTCCGAACACCGGGGAGCTGTTTTTT
CAISEGHRRAPNTGELFF
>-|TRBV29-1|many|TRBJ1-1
TGCAGCGTTGAGGGCGCGGTAGCTTTCTTT
CSVEGAVAFF
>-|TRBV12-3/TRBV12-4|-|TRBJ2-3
TGTGCCAGCAGTCCCTTTGCGGGGAGCACAGATACGCAGTATTTT
CASSPFAGSTDTQYF
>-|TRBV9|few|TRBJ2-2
TGTGCCAGCAGCGTAGGATCAGGGAACACCGGGGAGCTGTTTTTT
CASSVGSGNTGELFF
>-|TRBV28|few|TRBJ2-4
TGTGCCAGCAGACCCTCTGAACTAGCCAAAAACATTCAGTACTTC
CASRPSELAKNIQYF